These 17 T cell receptor beta chains came from one sample sequenced in a study of radiotherapy plus CTLA-4 blockade in lung cancer. TCRdb keeps only in-frame clones here, not all; method: immunoSEQ multiplex PCR. The data hold 45,000 to 75,000 clones, with over 70% observed a single time. Sequenced material: peripheral blood, taken from a patient treated with radiotherapy plus ipilimumab. These receptors all come from a human donor with non-small cell lung cancer who had a partial response to radiotherapy plus ipilimumab.

The chain is built from TRBV6-5 and TRBJ2-2, with a weak D call TRBD2 (6 bases). Germline assignment: CDR1 MNHEY and CDR2 SVGAGI. This CDR3 has 12 residues. Trimming removed 10 bases from V and 4 bases from J, with 10 bases in between. The CDR3 region has the DNA TGTGCCACAGGGCGGGGCACCGGGGAGCTGTTTTTT. Its translation is CATGRGTGELFF.

This clone was seen a handful of times. An end of the junction differs from the germline gene, which may be a read error. This chain links TRBV4-1 with TRBJ1-6; D possibly corresponds to TRBD1 (5 bases). The CDR3 covers 11 residues. The germline V gene encodes CDR1 MGHRA and CDR2 YSYEKL. The DNA of the CDR3 is TGCGCCAGCAGCCCGCCTTTGGGACTGACCTTT. Encoded protein: CASSPPLGLTF.

The V call is TRBV6-4, the J call TRBJ2-7, with 10 bases that match TRBD1. Looked up from germline, CDR1 is MRHNA and CDR2 is SNTAGT. This CDR3 is built from 16 residues. With V trimmed by 3 bases and J by 5 bases, 10 bases remained unmatched. CDR3 amino acids: CASSDQGQGFIDEQYF. CDR3 nucleotides: TGTGCCAGCAGTGATCAGGGACAGGGGTTTATCGACGAGCAGTACTTC.

The chain joins TRBV7-3 to TRBJ2-1, with D tentatively TRBD2 (7 bases). There are 15 residues in the CDR3. The germline V gene has CDR1 SGHTA and CDR2 FQGTGA. Trimming pared 5 bases from V and 8 bases from J, leaving 19 bases between. CDR3 loop: CASSPLGGGAYEQFF. In nucleotides, the CDR3 is TGTGCCAGCAGCCCCCTCGGCGGGGGCGCATATGAGCAGTTCTTC.

V gene TRBV2 combines with J gene TRBJ1-6; unclear D gene. The CDR3 length is 13 residues. Looked up from germline, CDR1 is SNHLY and CDR2 is FYNNEI. V was shortened by 7 bases and J by 3 bases, with 7 bases between the two germline ends. CDR3 residues: CASISGYNSPLHF. In nucleotides, the CDR3 is TGTGCCAGCATTAGCGGCTATAATTCACCCCTCCACTTT.

The chain uses TRBV18 and TRBJ1-2; 9 nucleotides align to TRBD1. J gave up 1 base and V 3 bases, and 9 bases lay outside the gene matches. CDR3 size: 17 residues. Germline values: CDR1 KGHSH, CDR2 LQKENI. The CDR3, as DNA: TGTGCCAGCTCACCGTGGGACAGGGCGATACGTAACTATGGCTACACCTTC. Its translation: CASSPWDRAIRNYGYTF.

V usage is TRBV30 and J usage is TRBJ1-4; 8 bases align to TRBD1. Germline V gene lookup returns CDR1 GTSNPN and CDR2 SVGIG (reference sequence). The CDR3 has 15 residues. The V segment lost 1 base and the J segment 6 bases; nucleotides outside the gene matches: 7. CDR3 loop: CAWSGTGGLDEKLFF. Written as DNA, the CDR3 is TGTGCCTGGAGTGGAACAGGGGGGCTGGATGAAAAACTGTTTTTT.

The chain joins TRBV11-2 to TRBJ1-5; perhaps TRBD1 as D (5 bases). The length of the CDR3 is 13 residues. Germline V gene data show CDR1 as SGHAT and CDR2 as FQNNGV. With 5 bases removed from V and 4 bases from J, the gap between germline ends came to 9 bases. CDR3 nucleotide sequence: TGTGCCAGCAGCCATCAGGGAAATCAGCCCCAGCATTTT. Residues: CASSHQGNQPQHF.

The table lists this clone with a few counts. CDR3 loop: CASSATRTGNSPLHF. The CDR3 DNA is TGTGCCAGCAGCGCAACACGGACAGGGAATTCACCCCTCCACTTT. The rearrangement joins TRBV6-5 to TRBJ1-6, with 8 bases fitting TRBD1. The CDR3 is 15 amino acids. From germline, CDR1 is MNHEY and CDR2 SVGAGI. V lost 6 bases to trimming and J lost 7 bases; unmatched junction nucleotides: 8.

V and J are TRBV9 and TRBJ2-3, with TRBD2 matching over 8 bases. Per the germline V gene, CDR1 is SGDLS and CDR2 is YYNGEE. The CDR3 length is 15 residues. V lost 3 bases to trimming and J lost 3 bases; unmatched junction nucleotides: 6. The DNA for the CDR3 is TGTGCCAGCAGCGCCGGTGGCGGGGGGACAGATACGCAGTATTTT. This sequence encodes CASSAGGGGTDTQYF.

This chain connects TRBV7-8 to TRBJ1-6, with TRBD1 as a possible D gene (6 bases). Germline loops: CDR1 SGHVS, CDR2 FQNEAQ. Trimming took off 5 bases at V and 6 bases at J, with 20 bases between the two ends. The CDR3 consists of 17 residues. CDR3 sequence: CASSTRSAGAGNSPLHF. As DNA, the CDR3 is TGTGCCAGCAGCACCCGAAGCGCGGGGGCAGGTAATTCACCCCTCCACTTT.

The V call is TRBV15, the J call TRBJ2-2, with a possible D match to TRBD1 (6 bases). Germline CDR1 is LNHNV and CDR2 is YYDKDF (reference sequence). Trimming pared 0 bases from V and 4 bases from J, leaving 12 bases between. The CDR3 is 16 residues long. The CDR3 loop reads CATSREKGHFTGELFF. The CDR3 nucleotides are TGTGCCACCAGCAGAGAAAAGGGACATTTCACCGGGGAGCTGTTTTTT.

V and J are TRBV6-5 and TRBJ1-1; TRBD1 aligns across 8 bases. The CDR3 has 11 residues. Germline CDR1 is MNHEY and CDR2 is SVGAGI. V lost 7 bases and J lost 8; bases outside the gene matches: 3. CDR3 sequence (DNA): TGTGCCAGCATCCAGGGGGCAGAAGCTTTCTTT. It is translated as CASIQGAEAFF.

The chain uses TRBV4-2 and TRBJ2-7, with D perhaps TRBD1 (5 bases). The CDR3 is made up of 11 amino acids. CDR1 is LGHNA and CDR2 is YNFKEQ in the germline V gene. Trimming cost V 4 bases and J 6 bases, with 7 bases left between them. The CDR3 sequence: CASSPGIEQYF. CDR3 sequence (DNA): TGTGCCAGCAGCCCAGGGATCGAGCAGTACTTC.

In its sample, this clone was seen a few times. The chain employs TRBV5-6 and TRBJ2-5, with TRBD2 identical over 12 bases. Germline V gene data show CDR1 as SGHDT and CDR2 as YYEEEE. J gave up 5 bases and V 0 bases, and 2 bases lay outside the gene matches. The CDR3 runs 15 residues. The CDR3, as DNA: TGTGCCAGCAGCTTGGGACTAGCGGGGGTGGAGACCCAGTACTTC. Protein product: CASSLGLAGVETQYF.

V gene TRBV15 combines with J gene TRBJ2-7, with D perhaps TRBD1 (6 bases). Deletions cut 0 bases from V and 3 bases from J, with 12 bases between. The V gene's germline CDR1 is LNHNV and CDR2 YYDKDF (reference sequence). The CDR3 runs 15 residues. The CDR3 DNA reads as TGTGCCACCAGCAGAGAGGGCAGGGGATTCTACGAGCAGTACTTC. Its translation: CATSREGRGFYEQYF.

V gene TRBV5-1 combines with J gene TRBJ1-4, with 9 nucleotides matching TRBD1. The length of the CDR3 is 14 residues. Germline trimming cut 4 bases from V and 8 bases from J; bases unmatched to any gene: 6. Germline V gene lookup returns CDR1 SGHRS and CDR2 YFSETQ. In nucleotides, the CDR3 is TGCGCCAGCAGCGTACAGGGGGCGGGAGAAAAACTGTTTTTT. The encoded protein is CASSVQGAGEKLFF.